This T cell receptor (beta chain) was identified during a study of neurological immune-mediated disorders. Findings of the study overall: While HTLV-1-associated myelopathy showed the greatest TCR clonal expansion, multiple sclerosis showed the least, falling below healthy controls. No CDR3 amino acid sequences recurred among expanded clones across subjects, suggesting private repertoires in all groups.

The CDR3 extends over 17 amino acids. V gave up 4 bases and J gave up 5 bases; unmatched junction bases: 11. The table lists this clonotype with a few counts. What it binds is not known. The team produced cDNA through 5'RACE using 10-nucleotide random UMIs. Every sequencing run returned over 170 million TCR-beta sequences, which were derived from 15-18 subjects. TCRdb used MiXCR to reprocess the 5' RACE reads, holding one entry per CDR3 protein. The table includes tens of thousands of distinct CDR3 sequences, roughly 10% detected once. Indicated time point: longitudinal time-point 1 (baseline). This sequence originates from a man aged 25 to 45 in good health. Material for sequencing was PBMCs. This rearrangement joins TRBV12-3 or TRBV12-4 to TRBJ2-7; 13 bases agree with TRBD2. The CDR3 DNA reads TGTGCCAGCAGTTCCAAGACTAGCGGGAGGATTTGGGACGAGCAGTACTTC. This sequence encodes CASSSKTSGRIWDEQYF.